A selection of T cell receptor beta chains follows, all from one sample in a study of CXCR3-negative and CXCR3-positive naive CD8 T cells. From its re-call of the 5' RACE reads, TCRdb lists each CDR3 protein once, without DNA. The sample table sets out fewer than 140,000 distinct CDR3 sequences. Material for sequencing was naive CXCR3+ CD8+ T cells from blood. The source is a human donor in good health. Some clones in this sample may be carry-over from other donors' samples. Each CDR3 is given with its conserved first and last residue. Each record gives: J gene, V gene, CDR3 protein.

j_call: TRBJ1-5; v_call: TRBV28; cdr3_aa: CASSTRVGYQPQHF
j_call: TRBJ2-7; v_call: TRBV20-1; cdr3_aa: CSAGGLASYEQYF
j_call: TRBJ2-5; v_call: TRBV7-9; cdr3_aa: CASSAITAGTGFGETQYF
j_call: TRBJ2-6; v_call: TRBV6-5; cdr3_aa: CASSPGQGSGANVLTF
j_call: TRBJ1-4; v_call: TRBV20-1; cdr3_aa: CSAGQTATNEKLFF
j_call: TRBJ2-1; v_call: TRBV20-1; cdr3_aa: CSARLLAEYNEQFF
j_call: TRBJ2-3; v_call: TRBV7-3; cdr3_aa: CASSSRLAGATDTQYF
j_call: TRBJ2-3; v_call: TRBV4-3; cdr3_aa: CASSQDFGTFPTDTQYF
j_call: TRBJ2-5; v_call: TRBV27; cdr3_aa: CASSLTGLAGGSWKTQYF
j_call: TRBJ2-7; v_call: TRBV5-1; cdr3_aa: CASSLGEGYHYEQYF
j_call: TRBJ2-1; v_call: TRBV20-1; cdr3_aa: CSATSGGSSYNEQFF
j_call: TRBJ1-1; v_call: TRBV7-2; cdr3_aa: CASSLALGDRGRGAFF
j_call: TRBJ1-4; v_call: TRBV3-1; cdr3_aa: CASSPTQDRGGEKLFF
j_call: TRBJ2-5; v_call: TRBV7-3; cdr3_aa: CASSSNGDGRAQYF
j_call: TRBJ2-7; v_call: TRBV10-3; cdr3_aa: CAISEGPLGDSYEQYF
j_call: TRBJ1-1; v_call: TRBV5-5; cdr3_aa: CASSVVKGNTEAFF
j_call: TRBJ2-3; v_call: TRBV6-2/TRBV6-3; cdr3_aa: CASSLTSTDTQYF
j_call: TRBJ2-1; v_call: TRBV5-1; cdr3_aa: CASSSGLAANEQFF
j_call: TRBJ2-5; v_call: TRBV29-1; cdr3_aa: CSVAGQGVDETQYF
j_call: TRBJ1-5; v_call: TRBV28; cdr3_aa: CASSLGEGNQPQHF
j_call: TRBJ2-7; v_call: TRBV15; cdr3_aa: CATSRDRGGAYEQYF
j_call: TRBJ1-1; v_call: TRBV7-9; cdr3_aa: CASSPQLNTEAFF
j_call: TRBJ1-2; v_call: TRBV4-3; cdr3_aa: CASSQDRRAGYTF
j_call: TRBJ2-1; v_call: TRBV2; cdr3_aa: CASSVTITSSYNEQFF
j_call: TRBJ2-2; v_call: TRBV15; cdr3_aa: CATSRGRGRNTGELFF
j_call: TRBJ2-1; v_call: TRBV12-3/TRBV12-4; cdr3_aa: CASSFGTGVQFF
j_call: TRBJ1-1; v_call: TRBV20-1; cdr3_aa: CSARDIQASTIDEAFF
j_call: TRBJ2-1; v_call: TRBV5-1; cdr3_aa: CASSALNNRADEQFF
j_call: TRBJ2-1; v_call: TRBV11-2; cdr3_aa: CASSSPAYNEQFF
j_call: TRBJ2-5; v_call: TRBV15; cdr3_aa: CATSSNLRPSEETQYF
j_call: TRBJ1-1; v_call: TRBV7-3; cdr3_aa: CASSYLHPMNTEAFF
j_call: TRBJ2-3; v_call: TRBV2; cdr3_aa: CASLRGREDSDTQYF